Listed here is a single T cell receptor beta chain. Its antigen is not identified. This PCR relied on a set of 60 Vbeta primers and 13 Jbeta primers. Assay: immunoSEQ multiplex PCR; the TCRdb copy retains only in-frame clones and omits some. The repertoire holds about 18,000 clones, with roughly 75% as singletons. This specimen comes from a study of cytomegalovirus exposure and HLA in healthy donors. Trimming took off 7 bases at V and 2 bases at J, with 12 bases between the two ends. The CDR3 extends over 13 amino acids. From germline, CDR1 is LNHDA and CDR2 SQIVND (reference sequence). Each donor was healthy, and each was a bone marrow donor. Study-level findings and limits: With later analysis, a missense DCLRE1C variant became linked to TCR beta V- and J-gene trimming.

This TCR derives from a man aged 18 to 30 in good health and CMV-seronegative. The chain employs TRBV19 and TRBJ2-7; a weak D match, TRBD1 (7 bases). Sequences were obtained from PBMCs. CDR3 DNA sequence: TGTGCCAGTAAGCAGGGGGGCACCTACGAGCAGTACTTC. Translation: CASKQGGTYEQYF.